This is a list of T cell receptor beta chains from one sample in a study of cytomegalovirus exposure and HLA in healthy donors. Only in-frame clones appear in the TCRdb table, and some are missing; sequencing was by immunoSEQ multiplex PCR. The data show around 150,000 clones, roughly 77% seen once. Material for sequencing was PBMCs. These receptors were obtained from a man aged 18 to 29 in good health and CMV-seropositive. The CDR3 runs from the conserved cysteine through the conserved F or W. The order of the fields is clone size, D gene, J gene, V gene, CDR3 protein, CDR3 DNA. D genes are given only for firm matches. Not all rows give a size; the values are once, few, many and, for expanded clones, a class.

.	.	TRBJ2-3	TRBV27	CASSLRTGGTDTQYF	TGTGCCAGCAGCCTTCGAACCGGGGGCACAGATACGCAGTATTTT
.	.	TRBJ1-4	TRBV11-3	CASSSLSGGRWDDRLFF	TGTGCCAGCAGCTCACTCTCGGGGGGACGGTGGGATGATCGGCTGTTTTTT
.	TRBD1	TRBJ1-4	TRBV7-9	CASGDPGGMGEKLFF	TGTGCCAGCGGGGATCCAGGGGGCATGGGAGAAAAACTGTTTTTT
.	TRBD1	TRBJ2-1	TRBV11-2	CASSSGTGGVSSYNEQFF	TGTGCCAGCAGCTCCGGGACAGGGGGCGTTAGCTCCTACAATGAGCAGTTCTTC
.	.	TRBJ1-5	TRBV5-6	CASSLYRDTPAWQPQHF	TGTGCCAGCAGCTTATACCGGGACACTCCAGCTTGGCAGCCCCAGCATTTT
.	.	TRBJ1-2	TRBV15	CATSRVGGGAYGYTF	TGTGCCACCAGCAGAGTCGGAGGGGGGGCCTATGGCTACACCTTC
.	.	TRBJ1-1	TRBV6-5	CASSYSRLERAFF	TGTGCCAGCAGTTACTCGAGGTTAGAGAGAGCTTTCTTT
.	TRBD2	TRBJ2-2	TRBV10-3	CASNSGSNTGELFF	TGTGCCAGCAATAGCGGGAGCAACACCGGGGAGCTGTTTTTT
.	.	TRBJ1-2	TRBV2	CARTESGFYGYTF	TGTGCCAGGACGGAATCGGGATTCTATGGCTACACCTTC
few	TRBD2	TRBJ2-1	TRBV10-3	CAISGTSGGSYEQFF	TGTGCCATCAGTGGGACTAGCGGGGGGTCGTATGAGCAGTTCTTC
.	.	TRBJ1-1	TRBV5-1	CASSPEGGTEAFF	TGCGCCAGCAGCCCGGAGGGGGGGACAGAAGCTTTCTTT
.	.	TRBJ2-5	TRBV4-1	CASSQGNSAQETQYF	TGCGCCAGCAGCCAGGGGAATAGCGCCCAAGAGACCCAGTACTTC